The entry below gives a single T cell receptor (beta chain) sequence along with its context. Its antigen is undetermined. The entry originates in a study of post-analysis software for immune sequencing data. Points from the study as a whole: Those samples that were prepared in the same batch co-clustered strongly by F measure. TRBV segments more frequent in patients than in controls numbered about five and included TRBV5-6, TRBV5-1 and TRBV20-1.

Unique molecular identifiers had been added to the TCR beta cDNA libraries. TCRdb reprocessed the PCR reads via MiXCR and lists one record per CDR3 protein. Of 750,000 to 950,000 distinct CDR3 sequences in the sample, 53% are singletons; the top ten hold approximately 4.5%. Germline loops: CDR1 SQVTM, CDR2 ANQGSEA. The CDR3 is 12 residues long. V gave up 4 bases and J gave up 4 bases, with 10 bases separating them. This clonotype originated in a girl aged 5 to 17 with multiple sclerosis. The genes are TRBV29-1 and TRBJ1-1, with D tentatively TRBD1 (5 bases). Sequencing was done on a sample of blood. The CDR3 sequence: CSVVPTVTEAFF. CDR3 bases: TGCAGCGTTGTCCCGACAGTCACTGAAGCTTTCTTT.